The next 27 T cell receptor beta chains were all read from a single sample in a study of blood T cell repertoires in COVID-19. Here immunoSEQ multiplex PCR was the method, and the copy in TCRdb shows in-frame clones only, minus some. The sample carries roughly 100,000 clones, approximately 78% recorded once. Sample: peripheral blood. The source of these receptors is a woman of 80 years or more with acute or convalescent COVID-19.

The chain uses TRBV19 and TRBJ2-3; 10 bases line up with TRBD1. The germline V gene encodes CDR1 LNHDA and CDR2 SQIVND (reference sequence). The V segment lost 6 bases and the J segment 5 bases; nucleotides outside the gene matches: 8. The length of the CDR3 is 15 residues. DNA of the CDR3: TGTGCCAGTAGACGGCGGGACAGGGGCGGAGATACGCAGTATTTT. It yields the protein CASRRRDRGGDTQYF. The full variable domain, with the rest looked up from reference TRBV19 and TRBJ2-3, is DGGITQSPKYLFRKEGQNVTLSCEQNLNHDAMYWYRQDPGQGLRLIYYSQIVNDFQKGDIAEGYSVSREKKESFPLTVTSAQKNPTAFYLCASRRRDRGGDTQYFGPGTRLTVL.

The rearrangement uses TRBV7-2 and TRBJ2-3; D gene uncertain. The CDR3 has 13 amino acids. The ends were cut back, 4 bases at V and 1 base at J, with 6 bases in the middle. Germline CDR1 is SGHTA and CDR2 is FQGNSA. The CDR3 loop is CASSSIRTDTQYF. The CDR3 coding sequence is TGTGCCAGCAGCTCCATCCGCACAGATACGCAGTATTTT.

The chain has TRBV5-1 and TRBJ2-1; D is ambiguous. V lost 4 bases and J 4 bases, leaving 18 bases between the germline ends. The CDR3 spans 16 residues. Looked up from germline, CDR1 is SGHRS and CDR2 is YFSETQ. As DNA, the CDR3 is TGCGCCAGCAGCCCGCTGGAGCGCGGATTATACAATGAGCAGTTCTTC. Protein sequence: CASSPLERGLYNEQFF.

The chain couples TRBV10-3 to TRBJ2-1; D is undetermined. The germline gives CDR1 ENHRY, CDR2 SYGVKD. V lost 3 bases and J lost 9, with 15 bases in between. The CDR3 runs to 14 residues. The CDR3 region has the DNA TGTGCCATCAGTGACCCGGTGAATTATGGTGAGCAGTTCTTC. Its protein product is CAISDPVNYGEQFF.

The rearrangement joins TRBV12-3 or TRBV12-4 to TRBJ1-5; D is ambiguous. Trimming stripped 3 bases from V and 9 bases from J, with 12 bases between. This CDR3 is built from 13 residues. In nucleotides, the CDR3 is TGTGCCAGCAGTTTTCAGGAGGAGCTGCCCCAGCATTTT. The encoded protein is CASSFQEELPQHF.

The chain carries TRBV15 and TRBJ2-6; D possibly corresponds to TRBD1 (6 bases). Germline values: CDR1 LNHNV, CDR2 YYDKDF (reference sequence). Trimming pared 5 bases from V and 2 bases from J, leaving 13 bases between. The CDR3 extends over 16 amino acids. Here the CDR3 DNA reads TGTGCCACCAGCCTTACAGGGATCGCTGGGGCCAACGTCCTGACTTTC. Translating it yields CATSLTGIAGANVLTF.

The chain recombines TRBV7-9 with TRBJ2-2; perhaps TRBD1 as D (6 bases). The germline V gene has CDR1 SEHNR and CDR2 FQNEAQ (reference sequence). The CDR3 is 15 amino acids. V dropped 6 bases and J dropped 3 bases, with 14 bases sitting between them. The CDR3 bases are TGTGCCAGCAGTTCCACAGGGACCTACACCGGGGAGCTGTTTTTT. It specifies CASSSTGTYTGELFF.

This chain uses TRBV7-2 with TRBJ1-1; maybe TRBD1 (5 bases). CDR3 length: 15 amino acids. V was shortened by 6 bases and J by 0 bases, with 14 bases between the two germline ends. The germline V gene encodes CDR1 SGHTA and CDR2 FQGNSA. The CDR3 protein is CASSLGRGMNTEAFF. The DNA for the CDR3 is TGTGCCAGCAGTCTGGGGAGGGGTATGAACACTGAAGCTTTCTTT.

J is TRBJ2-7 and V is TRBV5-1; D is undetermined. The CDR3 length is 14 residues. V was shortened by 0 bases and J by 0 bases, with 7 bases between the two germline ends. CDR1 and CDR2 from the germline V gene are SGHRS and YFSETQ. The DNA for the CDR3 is TGCGCCAGCAGCTTGGACAGTCTCTCCTACGAGCAGTACTTC. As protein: CASSLDSLSYEQYF.

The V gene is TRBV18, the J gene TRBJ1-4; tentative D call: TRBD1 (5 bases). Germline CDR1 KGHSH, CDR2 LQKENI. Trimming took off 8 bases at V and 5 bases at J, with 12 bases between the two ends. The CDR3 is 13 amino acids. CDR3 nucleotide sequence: TGTGCCAGCCGAGAGAGGACAAATGAAAAACTGTTTTTT. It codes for CASRERTNEKLFF.

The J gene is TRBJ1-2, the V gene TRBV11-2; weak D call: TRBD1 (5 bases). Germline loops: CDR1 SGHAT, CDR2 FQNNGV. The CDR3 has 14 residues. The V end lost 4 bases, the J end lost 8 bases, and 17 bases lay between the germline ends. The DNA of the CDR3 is TGTGCCAGCAGCTGGGGGGGTCTTTACGAAGGCTACACCTTC. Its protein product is CASSWGGLYEGYTF.

The DNA of the CDR3 is TGTGCCAGCTCACCGGGGGCAGGGGGCGAGTACGAGCAGTACTTC. Its translation is CASSPGAGGEYEQYF. The genes are TRBV18 and TRBJ2-7, with 8 bases that match TRBD1. Germline lookup yields CDR1 KGHSH and CDR2 LQKENI. The ends lost 3 bases at V and 4 bases at J; junction bases unmatched: 8. This CDR3 has 15 amino acids. The whole variable domain, remainder taken from reference TRBV18 and TRBJ2-7, is NAGVMQNPRHLVRRRGQEARLRCSPMKGHSHVYWYRQLPEEGLKFMVYLQKENIIDESGMPKERFSAEFPKEGPSILRIQQVVRGDSAAYFCASSPGAGGEYEQYFGPGTRLTVT.

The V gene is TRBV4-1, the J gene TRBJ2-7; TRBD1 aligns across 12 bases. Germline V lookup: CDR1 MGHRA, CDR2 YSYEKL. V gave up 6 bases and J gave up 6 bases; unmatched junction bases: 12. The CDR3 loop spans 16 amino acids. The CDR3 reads CASRLPCGTGGCEQYV. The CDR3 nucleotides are TGCGCCAGCAGGCTACCCTGTGGGACAGGGGGCTGCGAGCAGTACGTC.

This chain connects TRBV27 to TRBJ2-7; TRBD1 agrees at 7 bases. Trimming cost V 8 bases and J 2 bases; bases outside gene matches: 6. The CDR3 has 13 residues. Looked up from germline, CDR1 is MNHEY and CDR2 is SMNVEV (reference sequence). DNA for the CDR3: TGTGCCAGCGGCAGACAGGGACCCTACGAGCAGTACTTC. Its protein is CASGRQGPYEQYF.

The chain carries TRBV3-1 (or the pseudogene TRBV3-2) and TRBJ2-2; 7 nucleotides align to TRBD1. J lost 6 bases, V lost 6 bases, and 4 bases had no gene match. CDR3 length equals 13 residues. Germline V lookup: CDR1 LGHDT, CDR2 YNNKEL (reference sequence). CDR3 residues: CASRFDRAGELFF. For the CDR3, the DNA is TGTGCCAGCAGGTTTGACAGGGCCGGGGAGCTGTTTTTT.

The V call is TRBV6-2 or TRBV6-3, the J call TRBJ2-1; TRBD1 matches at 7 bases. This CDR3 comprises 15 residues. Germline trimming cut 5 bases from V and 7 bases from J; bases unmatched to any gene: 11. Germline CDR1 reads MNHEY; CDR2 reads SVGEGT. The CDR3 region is CASSRGQAAGNEQFF. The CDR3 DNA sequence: TGTGCCAGCAGTCGTGGACAGGCCGCAGGGAATGAGCAGTTCTTC.

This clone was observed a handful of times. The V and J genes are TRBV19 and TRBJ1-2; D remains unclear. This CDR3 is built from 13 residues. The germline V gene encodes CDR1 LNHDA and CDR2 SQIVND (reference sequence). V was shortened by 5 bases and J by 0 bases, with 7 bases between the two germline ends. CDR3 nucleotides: TGTGCCAGTAGTCTATCAACTAACTATGGCTACACCTTC. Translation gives CASSLSTNYGYTF.

The CDR3 region has the DNA TGTGCCAGCAGTTTGGCAGGGGAGCAGTACTTC. Its protein is CASSLAGEQYF. The V and J genes are TRBV12-3 or TRBV12-4 and TRBJ2-7; D is possibly TRBD1 (5 bases). The V gene lost 3 bases and the J gene lost 7 bases, with 7 bases spanning the gap. The CDR3 is 11 residues long.

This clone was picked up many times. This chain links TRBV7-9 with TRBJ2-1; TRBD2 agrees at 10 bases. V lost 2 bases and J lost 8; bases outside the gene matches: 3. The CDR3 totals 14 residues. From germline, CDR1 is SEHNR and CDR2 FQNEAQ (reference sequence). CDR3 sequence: CASSLSGREDEQFF. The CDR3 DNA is TGTGCCAGCAGCTTAAGCGGGAGGGAGGATGAGCAGTTCTTC. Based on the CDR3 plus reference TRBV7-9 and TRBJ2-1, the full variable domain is DTGVSQNPRHKITKRGQNVTFRCDPISEHNRLYWYRQTLGQGPEFLTYFQNEAQLEKSRLLSDRFSAERPKGSFSTLEIQRTEQGDSAMYLCASSLSGREDEQFFGPGTRLTVL.

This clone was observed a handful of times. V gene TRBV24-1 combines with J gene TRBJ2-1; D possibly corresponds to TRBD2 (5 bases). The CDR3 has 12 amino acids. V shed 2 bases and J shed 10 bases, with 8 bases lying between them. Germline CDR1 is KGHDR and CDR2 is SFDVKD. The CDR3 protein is CATSDYSAEQFF. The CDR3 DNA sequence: TGTGCCACCAGTGATTATAGCGCAGAGCAGTTCTTC.

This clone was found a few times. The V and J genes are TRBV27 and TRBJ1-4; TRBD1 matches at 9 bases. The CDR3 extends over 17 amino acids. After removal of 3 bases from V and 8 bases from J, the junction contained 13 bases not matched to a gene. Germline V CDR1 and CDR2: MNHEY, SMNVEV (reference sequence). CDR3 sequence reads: CASSFLYRDRDHEKLFF. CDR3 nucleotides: TGTGCCAGCAGTTTTCTCTACCGGGACAGGGACCACGAAAAACTGTTTTTT.

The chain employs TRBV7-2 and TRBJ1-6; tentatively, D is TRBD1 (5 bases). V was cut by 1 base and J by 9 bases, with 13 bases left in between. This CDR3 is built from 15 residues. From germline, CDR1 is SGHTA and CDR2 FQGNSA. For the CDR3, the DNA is TGTGCCAGCAGCTTAGAGTTCGACGGGGGTTCACCCCTCCACTTT. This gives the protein CASSLEFDGGSPLHF.

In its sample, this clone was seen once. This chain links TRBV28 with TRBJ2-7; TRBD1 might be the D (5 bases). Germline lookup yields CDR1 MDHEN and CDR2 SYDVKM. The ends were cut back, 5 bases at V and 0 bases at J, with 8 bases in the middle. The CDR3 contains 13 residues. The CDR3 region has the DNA TGTGCCAGCAGTCTTCAGGGCTCCTACGAGCAGTACGTC. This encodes CASSLQGSYEQYV.

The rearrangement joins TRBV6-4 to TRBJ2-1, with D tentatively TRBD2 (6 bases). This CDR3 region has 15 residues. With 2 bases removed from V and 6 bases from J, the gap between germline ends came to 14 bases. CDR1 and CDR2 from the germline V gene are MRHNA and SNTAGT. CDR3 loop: CASSDGTGASNEQFF. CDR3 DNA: TGTGCCAGCAGTGACGGAACGGGAGCGAGCAATGAGCAGTTCTTC.

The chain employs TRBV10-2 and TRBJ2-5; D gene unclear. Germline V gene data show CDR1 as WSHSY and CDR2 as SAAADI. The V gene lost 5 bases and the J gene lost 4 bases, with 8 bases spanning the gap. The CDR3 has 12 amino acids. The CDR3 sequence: CASSPSGETQYF. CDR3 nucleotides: TGCGCCAGCAGTCCGTCCGGAGAGACCCAGTACTTC.

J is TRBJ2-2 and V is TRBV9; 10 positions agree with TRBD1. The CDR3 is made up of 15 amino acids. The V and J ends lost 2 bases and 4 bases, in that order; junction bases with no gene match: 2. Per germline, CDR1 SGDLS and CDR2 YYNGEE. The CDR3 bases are TGTGCCAGCAGCGTGAGGGACAGGGGCACCGGGGAGCTGTTTTTT. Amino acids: CASSVRDRGTGELFF.

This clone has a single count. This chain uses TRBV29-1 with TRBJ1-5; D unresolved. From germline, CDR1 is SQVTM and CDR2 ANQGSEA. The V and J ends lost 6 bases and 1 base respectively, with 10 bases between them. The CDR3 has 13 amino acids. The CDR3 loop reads CSVSLSSNQPQHF. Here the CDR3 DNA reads TGCAGCGTATCCTTAAGCAGCAATCAGCCCCAGCATTTT.